This passage covers 2 T cell receptor beta chains from one sample sequenced in a study of graft-versus-host responses after intestinal transplantation. Produced via immunoSEQ multiplex PCR; TCRdb's table is partial and in-frame only. Seen here are about 97,000 clones, 80% to 95% observed once, and the top ten hold more than 15%. Here the sequenced sample was PBMCs, taken about 450 days after intestinal transplant. The receptors shown here come from a human patient who received an intestinal transplant, so some T cells may come from the graft donor.

CDR3 residues: CASSPGQAYNEQFF. Here the CDR3 DNA reads TGTGCCAGCTCACCGGGACAGGCATACAATGAGCAGTTCTTC. The chain is built from TRBV18 and TRBJ2-1, with TRBD1 matching over 8 bases. The length of the CDR3 is 14 residues. Trimming at V came to 3 bases and at J to 4 bases, leaving 2 bases not matched to a gene. CDR1 KGHSH and CDR2 LQKENI come from the germline V gene.

The chain combines TRBV5-6 with TRBJ2-1; the D is unclear. Germline assignment: CDR1 SGHDT and CDR2 YYEEEE. Between the trimmed V and J ends, which lost 2 bases and 10 bases, there was a span of 10 bases. The CDR3 covers 12 residues. This CDR3 reads CASSFYPAEQFF. As DNA, the CDR3 is TGTGCCAGCAGCTTTTATCCGGCGGAGCAGTTCTTC.